Listed below are T cell receptor beta chains from one sample, sequenced in a study of blood T cell repertoires in COVID-19. Profiling relied on immunoSEQ multiplex PCR, and the TCRdb table lists in-frame clones only, not all of them. The repertoire consists of about 340,000 clones, with 85% to 90% occurring once and the leading ten covering about 6%. The sequenced sample was peripheral blood. The receptors stem from a woman in her fifties or sixties with COVID-19, enrolled during active disease. CDR3s include the opening cysteine and the closing phenylalanine or tryptophan. D genes are given only for firm matches. Expanded clones get a size class; other rows say once, few or many, or leave the size out.

clone size | J gene | CDR3 length | V gene | D gene | CDR3 DNA | CDR3 protein
. | TRBJ2-3 | 17 | TRBV19 | TRBD2 | TGTGCCAGTAGGCGAGGGACTAGCGCACCTAGCACAGATACGCAGTATTTT | CASRRGTSAPSTDTQYF
once | TRBJ2-4 | 15 | TRBV5-1 | TRBD2 | TGCGCCAGCAGCGCCTCTAGCGGGAGGAGAGACATTCAGTACTTC | CASSASSGRRDIQYF
. | TRBJ2-1 | 16 | TRBV3-1/TRBV3-2 | TRBD2 | TGTGCCAGCAGCCAAGATCGAGCGGGAGGGCCCCATGAGCAGTTCTTC | CASSQDRAGGPHEQFF
. | TRBJ1-2 | 13 | TRBV7-9 | . | TGTGCCAGCAGCTTGGCTCAGGGCTATGGCTACACCTTC | CASSLAQGYGYTF
. | TRBJ2-2 | 17 | TRBV19 | TRBD2 | TGTGCCAGTAGTTCTACCGGACTAGCGGTTAACACCGGGGAGCTGTTTTTT | CASSSTGLAVNTGELFF
. | TRBJ2-1 | 15 | TRBV6-5 | TRBD2 | TGTGCCAGCAGTTTCCAGACTAGCCCTAGGGATGAGCAGTTCTTC | CASSFQTSPRDEQFF
. | TRBJ2-7 | 13 | TRBV19 | . | TGTGCCAGTAGTACTAGCGTCGTCCTCGAGCAGTACTTC | CASSTSVVLEQYF
few | TRBJ1-4 | 15 | TRBV4-2 | TRBD1 | TGTGCCAGCAGCCCGCAGACAGGGGGTTTAGAAAAACTGTTTTTT | CASSPQTGGLEKLFF
. | TRBJ2-2 | 15 | TRBV7-7 | TRBD1 | TGTGCCAGCAGCTTAGGGACAGGGGACACCGGGGAGCTGTTTTTT | CASSLGTGDTGELFF
. | TRBJ2-7 | 11 | TRBV6-5 | . | TGTGCCAGCAGAGTCGGGGGAGAGCAGTACTTC | CASRVGGEQYF
. | TRBJ1-1 | 14 | TRBV6-6 | TRBD1 | TGTGCCAGCAGCAAGGGACAGTCGAACACTGAAGCTTTCTTT | CASSKGQSNTEAFF
. | TRBJ2-2 | 14 | TRBV30 | . | TGTGCCTGGAGCCAGGGGATCGTCACCGGGGAGCTGTTTTTT | CAWSQGIVTGELFF
. | TRBJ1-1 | 17 | TRBV5-5 | TRBD1 | TGTGCCAGCAGCTTGGGCCGGGACAGGGGTTTGAACACTGAAGCTTTCTTT | CASSLGRDRGLNTEAFF
. | TRBJ2-2 | 16 | TRBV6-1 | TRBD2 | TGTGCCAGCAGTGTAGGGACTAGCGGTAACACCGGGGAGCTGTTTTTT | CASSVGTSGNTGELFF
. | TRBJ2-1 | 14 | TRBV11-3 | . | TGTGCCAGCAGCTTCGGGGTTTCTTACAATGAGCAGTTCTTC | CASSFGVSYNEQFF
. | TRBJ1-3 | 15 | TRBV13 | . | TGTGCCAGCTCTCCAAGTGCAGGGGATGGAAACACCATATATTTT | CASSPSAGDGNTIYF
. | TRBJ1-5 | 14 | TRBV10-1 | TRBD1 | TGCGCCAGCAGTGAAGACAGGGTGGATCAGCCCCAGCATTTT | CASSEDRVDQPQHF
. | TRBJ2-1 | 14 | TRBV10-1 | . | TGCGCCAGCTCACGACAGTCCCCCTACAATGAGCAGTTCTTC | CASSRQSPYNEQFF
. | TRBJ2-7 | 14 | TRBV2 | TRBD2 | TGTGCCAGCGGGACGCGGGAGCGATCCTACGAGCAGTACTTC | CASGTRERSYEQYF
. | TRBJ1-2 | 15 | TRBV3-1/TRBV3-2 | TRBD1 | TGTGCCAGCAGCCAAGAGGGGGACAGGGTCTATGGCTACACCTTC | CASSQEGDRVYGYTF
. | TRBJ1-1 | 13 | TRBV6-1 | TRBD1 | TGTGCCAGCAGTGAAGGCTTCAGGGGGAAAGCTTTCTTT | CASSEGFRGKAFF
. | TRBJ2-2 | 15 | TRBV2 | . | TGTGCCAGCACCGAGGGAAGGGGGAGTACCGGGGAGCTGTTTTTT | CASTEGRGSTGELFF
. | TRBJ2-1 | 15 | TRBV5-6 | TRBD1 | TGTGCCAGCACCAACTACAGGGGGGCCTACAATGAGCAGTTCTTC | CASTNYRGAYNEQFF
. | TRBJ2-5 | 14 | TRBV6-5 | . | TGTGCCAGCATCCCTCGGGGAGTTAAAGAGACCCAGTACTTC | CASIPRGVKETQYF
. | TRBJ1-5 | 14 | TRBV27 | . | TGTGCCAGCAGTTTATCAGGGGGAAATCAGCCCCAGCATTTT | CASSLSGGNQPQHF
. | TRBJ2-5 | 18 | TRBV11-2 | . | TGTGCCAGCAGCTTAGATCCCCATGCGGGTGGGAGGCAAGAGACCCAGTACTTC | CASSLDPHAGGRQETQYF
. | TRBJ2-5 | 15 | TRBV27 | TRBD1 | TGTGCCAGCAGTATACGGACAGGGGGCGAAGAGACCCAGTACTTC | CASSIRTGGEETQYF
. | TRBJ2-3 | 18 | TRBV27 | TRBD2 | TGTGCCAGCAGTCCTAGGGCGCAACGGGGACTAGCAGCGGATACGCAGTATTTT | CASSPRAQRGLAADTQYF
. | TRBJ2-3 | 18 | TRBV18 | TRBD2 | TGTGCCAGCTCACCACTTCCCTCTAGCGGCACTAGCACAGATACGCAGTATTTT | CASSPLPSSGTSTDTQYF
. | TRBJ2-7 | 13 | TRBV6-5 | TRBD2 | TGTGCCAGCTCCGGGACTAGCGTAGACGAGCAGTACTTC | CASSGTSVDEQYF
. | TRBJ1-6 | 16 | TRBV27 | TRBD1 | TGTGCCAGCAGAGCAACAGGGGGCGCGAGTAATTCACCCCTCCACTTT | CASRATGGASNSPLHF
few | TRBJ1-5 | 14 | TRBV19 | TRBD1 | TGTGCCAGTAGTATACAGGGGGGCAATCAGCCCCAGCATTTT | CASSIQGGNQPQHF